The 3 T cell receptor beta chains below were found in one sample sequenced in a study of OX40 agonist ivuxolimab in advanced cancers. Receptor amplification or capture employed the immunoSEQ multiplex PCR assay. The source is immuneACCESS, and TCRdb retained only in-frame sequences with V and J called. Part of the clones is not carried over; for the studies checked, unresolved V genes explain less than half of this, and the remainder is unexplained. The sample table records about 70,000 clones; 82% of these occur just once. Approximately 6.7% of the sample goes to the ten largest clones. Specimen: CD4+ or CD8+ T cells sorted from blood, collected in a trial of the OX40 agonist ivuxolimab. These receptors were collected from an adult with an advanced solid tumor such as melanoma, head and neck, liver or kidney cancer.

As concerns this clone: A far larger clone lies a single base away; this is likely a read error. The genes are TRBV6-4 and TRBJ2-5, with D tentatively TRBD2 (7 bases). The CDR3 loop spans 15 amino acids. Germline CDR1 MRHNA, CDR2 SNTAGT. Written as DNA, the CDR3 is TGTGCCAGCAGTGCCCTGGGGGGGGCAGGAGAGATCCAGTACTTC. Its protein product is CASSALGGAGEIQYF.

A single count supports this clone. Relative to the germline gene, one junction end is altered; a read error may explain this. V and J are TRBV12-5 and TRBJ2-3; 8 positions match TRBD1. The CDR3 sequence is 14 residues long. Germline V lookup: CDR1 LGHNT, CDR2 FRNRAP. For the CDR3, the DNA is TGTGCTAGTGGTTTAGGGACAGGAACAAATACCAGGCGTTTT. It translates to CASGLGTGTNTRRF.

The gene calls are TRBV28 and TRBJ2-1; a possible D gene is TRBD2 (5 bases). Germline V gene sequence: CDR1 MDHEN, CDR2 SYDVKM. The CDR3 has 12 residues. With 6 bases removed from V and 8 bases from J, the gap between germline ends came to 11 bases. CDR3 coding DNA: TGTGCCAGCAGGACTACCGGGGATGAGCAGTTCTTC. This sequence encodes CASRTTGDEQFF.